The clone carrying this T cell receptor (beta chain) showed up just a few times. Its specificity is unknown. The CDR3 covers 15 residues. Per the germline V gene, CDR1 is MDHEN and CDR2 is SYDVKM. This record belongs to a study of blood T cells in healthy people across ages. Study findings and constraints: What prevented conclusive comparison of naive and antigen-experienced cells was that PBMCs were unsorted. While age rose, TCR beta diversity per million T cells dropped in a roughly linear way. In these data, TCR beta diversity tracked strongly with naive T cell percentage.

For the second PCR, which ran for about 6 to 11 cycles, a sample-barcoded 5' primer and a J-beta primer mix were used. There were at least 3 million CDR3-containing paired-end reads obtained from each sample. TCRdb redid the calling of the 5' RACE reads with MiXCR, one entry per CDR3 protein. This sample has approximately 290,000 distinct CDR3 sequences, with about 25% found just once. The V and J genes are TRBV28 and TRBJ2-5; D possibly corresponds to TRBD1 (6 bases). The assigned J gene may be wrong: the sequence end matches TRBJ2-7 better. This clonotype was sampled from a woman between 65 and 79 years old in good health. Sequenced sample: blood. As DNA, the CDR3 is TGTGCCAGCAGTACTACAGGGCCACCACGCTACGAGCAGTACTTC. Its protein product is CASSTTGPPRYEQYF.